This T cell receptor (beta chain) stems from a study of T cell repertoires in cytomegalovirus infection. Study at large: A matching HLA type, together with CMV infection, was signaled by public TCR beta signatures.

CDR1 is SGHTA, CDR2 FQGNSA, per germline. Trimming cost V 1 base and J 1 base; bases outside gene matches: 6. The CDR3 loop spans 16 amino acids. TCRdb reanalysed the reads using MiXCR and keeps one entry per CDR3 protein. Of roughly 280,000 distinct CDR3 sequences in the sample, roughly 10% are singletons; the top ten hold approximately 16%. This clonotype came up many times. Its cognate antigen is unknown. Study outcomes and limitations: Clonotype analysis showed dominance of the ex vivo response by HLA-C-restricted CMV-specific TCR beta clonotypes. Cumulative frequency (of public TCR beta family members) identified carriers of CMV plus the relevant HLA.

Sequenced material: PBMCs. This TCR came from a human donor in good health (CMV status not recorded). Some clones in this sample may be carry-over from other donors' samples. The chain carries TRBV7-2 and TRBJ1-1; 7 nucleotides align to TRBD1. The CDR3 here is CASSLGFRTGNTEAFF. The CDR3 DNA reads TGTGCCAGCAGCTTAGGGTTCAGGACAGGGAACACTGAAGCTTTCTTT.